This T cell receptor (beta chain) was recorded in a study of cytomegalovirus exposure and HLA in healthy donors. CDR1 is LNHDA and CDR2 is SQIVND in the germline V gene (reference sequence). The CDR3 totals 14 residues. The junction had 6 bases not matched to a gene; V was cut back by 7 bases and J by 3 bases. Primers for the PCR totalled 60 Vbeta and 13 Jbeta. TCRdb's copy holds only in-frame clones and misses some; the assay was immunoSEQ multiplex PCR. The sample holds tens of thousands of clones, about 80% seen once. The source is a man in his 60s in good health and CMV-seropositive. The sample comprised PBMCs. V and J are TRBV19 and TRBJ2-1, with 7 bases fitting TRBD2. The CDR3 nucleotides are TGTGCCAGTAATAAGGCGGGAGTCTACAATGAGCAGTTCTTC. Amino acids: CASNKAGVYNEQFF.